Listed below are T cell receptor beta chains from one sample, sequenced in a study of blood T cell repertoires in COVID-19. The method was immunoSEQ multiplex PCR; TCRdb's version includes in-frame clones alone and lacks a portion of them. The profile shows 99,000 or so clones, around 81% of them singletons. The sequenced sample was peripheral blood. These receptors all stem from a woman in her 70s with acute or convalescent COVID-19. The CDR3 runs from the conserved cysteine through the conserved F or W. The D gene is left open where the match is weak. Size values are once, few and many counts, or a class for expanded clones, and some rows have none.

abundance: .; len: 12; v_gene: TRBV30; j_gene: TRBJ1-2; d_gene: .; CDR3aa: CAWSSSNYGYTF; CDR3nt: TGTGCCTGGAGTTCGTCGAACTATGGCTACACCTTC
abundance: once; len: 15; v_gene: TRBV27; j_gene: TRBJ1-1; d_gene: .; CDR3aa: CASSALQGRNTEAFF; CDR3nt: TGTGCCAGCAGTGCCCTACAGGGCAGAAACACTGAAGCTTTCTTT
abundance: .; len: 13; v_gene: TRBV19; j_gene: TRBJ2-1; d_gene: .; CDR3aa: CASSIGASSEQFF; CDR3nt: TGTGCCAGTAGTATAGGGGCTAGCAGTGAGCAGTTCTTC
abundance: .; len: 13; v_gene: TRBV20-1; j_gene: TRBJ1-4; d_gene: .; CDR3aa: CSASRGYGEKLFF; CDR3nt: TGCAGTGCTAGTCGGGGATATGGTGAAAAACTGTTTTTT
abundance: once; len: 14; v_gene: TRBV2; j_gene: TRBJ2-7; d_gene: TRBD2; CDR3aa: CANSEASGVYEQYF; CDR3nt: TGTGCCAACAGTGAGGCTAGCGGGGTCTACGAGCAGTACTTC
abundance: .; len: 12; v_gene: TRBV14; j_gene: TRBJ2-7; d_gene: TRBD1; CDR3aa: CASSQDLGQEYF; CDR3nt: TGTGCCAGCAGCCAAGACTTAGGACAGGAGTACTTC
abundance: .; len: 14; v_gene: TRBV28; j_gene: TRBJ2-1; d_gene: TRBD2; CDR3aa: CATSQGLGGREQFF; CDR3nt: TGTGCCACCTCCCAGGGACTAGGGGGGCGTGAGCAGTTCTTC
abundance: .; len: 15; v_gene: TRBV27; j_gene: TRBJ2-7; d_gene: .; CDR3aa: CASRVQGNEFYEQYF; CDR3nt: TGTGCCAGCAGGGTACAGGGAAATGAATTCTACGAGCAGTACTTC
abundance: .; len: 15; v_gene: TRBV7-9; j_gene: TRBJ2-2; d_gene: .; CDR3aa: CASSLASSARGELFF; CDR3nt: TGTGCCAGCAGCTTAGCGTCCAGCGCCCGCGGGGAGCTGTTTTTT
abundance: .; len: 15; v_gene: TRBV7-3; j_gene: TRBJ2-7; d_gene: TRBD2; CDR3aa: CASSLLGGGPYEQYF; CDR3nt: TGTGCCAGCAGCTTACTGGGGGGAGGGCCCTACGAGCAGTACTTC
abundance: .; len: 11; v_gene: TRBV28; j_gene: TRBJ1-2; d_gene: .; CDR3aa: CASNLGYGYTF; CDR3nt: TGTGCCAGCAACCTAGGATATGGCTACACCTTC
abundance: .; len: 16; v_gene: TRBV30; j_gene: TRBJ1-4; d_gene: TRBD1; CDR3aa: CAWTHALRGRGEKLFF; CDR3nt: TGTGCCTGGACCCACGCCCTCAGGGGGCGCGGTGAAAAACTGTTTTTT
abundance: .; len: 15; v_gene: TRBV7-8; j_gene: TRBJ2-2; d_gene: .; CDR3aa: CASSLVQGGTGELFF; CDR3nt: TGTGCCAGCAGCTTAGTACAGGGTGGTACCGGGGAGCTGTTTTTT
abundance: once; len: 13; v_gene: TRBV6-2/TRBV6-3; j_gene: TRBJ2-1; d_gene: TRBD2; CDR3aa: CASSISSGGAKFF; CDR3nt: TGTGCCAGCAGTATTTCTAGCGGGGGGGCTAAGTTCTTC
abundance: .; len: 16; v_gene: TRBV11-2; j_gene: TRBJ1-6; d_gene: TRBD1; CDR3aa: CASSLHPGQGSSPLHF; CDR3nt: TGTGCCAGCAGTCTTCATCCGGGACAGGGAAGTTCACCCCTCCACTTT
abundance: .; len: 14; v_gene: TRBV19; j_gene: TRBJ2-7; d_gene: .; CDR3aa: CASTPTGDPYEQYF; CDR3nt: TGTGCCAGTACCCCGACAGGCGATCCCTACGAGCAGTACTTC
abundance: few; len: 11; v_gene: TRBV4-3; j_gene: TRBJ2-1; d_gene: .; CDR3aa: CASSQGVEQFF; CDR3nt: TGCGCCAGCAGCCAAGGCGTGGAGCAGTTCTTC
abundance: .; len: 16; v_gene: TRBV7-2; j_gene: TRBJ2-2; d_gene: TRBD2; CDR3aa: CASSPGLAGGTGELFF; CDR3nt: TGTGCCAGCAGCCCCGGGCTAGCGGGAGGAACCGGGGAGCTGTTTTTT
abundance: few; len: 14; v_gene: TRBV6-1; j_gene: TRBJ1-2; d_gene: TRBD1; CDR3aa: CASSEGGQRYGYTF; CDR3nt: TGTGCCAGCAGTGAAGGGGGACAGCGCTATGGCTACACCTTC
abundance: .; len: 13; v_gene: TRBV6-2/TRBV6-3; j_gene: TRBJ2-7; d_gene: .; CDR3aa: CASSYSWGDEQYF; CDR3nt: TGTGCCAGCAGTTATTCGTGGGGCGACGAGCAGTACTTC
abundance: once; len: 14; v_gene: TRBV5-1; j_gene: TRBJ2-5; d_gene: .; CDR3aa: CASKRDISQETQYF; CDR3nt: TGCGCCAGCAAACGGGACATAAGTCAAGAGACCCAGTACTTC
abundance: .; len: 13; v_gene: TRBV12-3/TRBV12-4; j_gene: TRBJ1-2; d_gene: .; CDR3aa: CASSAGGDYGYTF; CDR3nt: TGTGCCAGCAGCGCTGGGGGCGACTATGGCTACACCTTC
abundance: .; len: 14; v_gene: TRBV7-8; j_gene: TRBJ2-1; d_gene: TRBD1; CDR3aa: CASSRWDSYNEQFF; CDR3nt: TGTGCCAGCAGCCGGTGGGACAGTTACAATGAGCAGTTCTTC
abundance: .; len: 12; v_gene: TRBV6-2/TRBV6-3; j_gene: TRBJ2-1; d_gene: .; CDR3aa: CASSPWTNEQFF; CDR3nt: TGTGCCAGCAGTCCCTGGACTAATGAGCAGTTCTTC
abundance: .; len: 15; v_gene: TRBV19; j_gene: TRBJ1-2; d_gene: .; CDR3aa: CASSIGADTNYGYTF; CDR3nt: TGTGCCAGTAGTATAGGGGCCGACACTAACTATGGCTACACCTTC
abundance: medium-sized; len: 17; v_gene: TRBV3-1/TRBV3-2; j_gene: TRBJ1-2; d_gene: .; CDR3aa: CASSQTPGTRFTYGYTF; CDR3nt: TGTGCCAGCAGCCAAACTCCCGGGACACGATTTACCTACGGCTACACCTTC
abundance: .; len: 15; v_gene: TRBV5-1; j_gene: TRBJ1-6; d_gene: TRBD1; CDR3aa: CASSAGTAYNSPLHF; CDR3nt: TGCGCCAGCAGTGCCGGGACAGCCTATAATTCACCCCTCCACTTT
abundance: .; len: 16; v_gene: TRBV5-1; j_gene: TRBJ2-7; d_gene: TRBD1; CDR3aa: CASSLEGWTGSYEQYF; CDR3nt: TGCGCCAGCAGCTTGGAAGGCTGGACAGGCTCCTACGAGCAGTACTTC
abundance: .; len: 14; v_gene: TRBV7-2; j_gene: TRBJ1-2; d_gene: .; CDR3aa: CASTLGAGRSGYTF; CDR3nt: TGTGCCAGCACCTTAGGGGCGGGAAGAAGTGGCTACACCTTC